The 25 T cell receptor beta chains reported below all come from one sample, sequenced in a study of blood T cell dynamics during melanoma immunotherapy. Using immunoSEQ multiplex PCR, the repertoire was profiled, and TCRdb retains in-frame clones only, with some absent. The data contain 9,500 to 11,000 clones, about 91% of them singletons. Time point denoted: pre-treatment baseline. The sequencing used blood, collected from a patient treated with checkpoint blockade. The source of these receptors is a human donor with melanoma.

This clone was seen once. The CDR3 is CASSQEIGMGSGRETQYF. The CDR3 DNA reads TGCGCCAGCAGCCAAGAAATTGGGATGGGTTCGGGACGAGAGACCCAGTACTTC. The genes are TRBV4-3 and TRBJ2-5; D is perhaps TRBD1 or TRBD2 (5 bases each). Trimming took off 0 bases at V and 4 bases at J, with 21 bases between the two ends. This CDR3 comprises 18 residues. Germline CDR1 LGHNA, CDR2 YSLEER.

A few counts support this clone. J is TRBJ1-5 and V is TRBV30, with D possibly being TRBD1 (5 bases). This CDR3 contains 15 residues. The ends were cut back, 1 base at V and 4 bases at J, with 14 bases in the middle. CDR1 and CDR2 from the germline V gene are GTSNPN and SVGIG (reference sequence). CDR3 region: CAWSASQGLNQPQHF. The CDR3 DNA reads as TGTGCCTGGAGTGCTAGCCAGGGCCTGAATCAGCCCCAGCATTTT.

V and J are TRBV28 and TRBJ2-5; 9 bases are shared with TRBD1. The junction had 4 bases not matched to a gene; V was cut back by 6 bases and J by 2 bases. This CDR3 has 14 residues. CDR1 is MDHEN, CDR2 SYDVKM, per germline. CDR3: CASRLQGAQETQYF. The CDR3 DNA follows: TGTGCCAGCAGACTACAGGGGGCTCAAGAGACCCAGTACTTC.

This chain connects TRBV7-8 to TRBJ2-1, with D possibly TRBD2 on 5 matching bases. Germline values: CDR1 SGHVS, CDR2 FQNEAQ. V shed 3 bases and J shed 6 bases, with 18 bases lying between them. CDR3 size: 16 residues. CDR3: CASSLLVGEMVNEQFF. The CDR3 DNA is TGTGCCAGCAGCTTGCTAGTTGGGGAGATGGTCAATGAGCAGTTCTTC.

The gene calls are TRBV28 and TRBJ1-4; 7 bases map to TRBD1. J lost 2 bases, V lost 4 bases, and 1 base had no gene match. Germline V CDR1 and CDR2: MDHEN, SYDVKM. The length of the CDR3 is 14 residues. As DNA, the CDR3 is TGTGCCAGCAGTTGGACAGGCACTAATGAAAAACTGTTTTTT. This gives the protein CASSWTGTNEKLFF.

V gene TRBV7-9 combines with J gene TRBJ2-7; 9 bases line up with TRBD1. CDR3 length: 18 residues. With 5 bases clipped from V and 4 bases from J, the junction kept 18 bases outside the gene matches. Germline V lookup: CDR1 SEHNR, CDR2 FQNEAQ (reference sequence). As DNA, the CDR3 is TGTGCCAGCAGCGCGACCATCGACCCGGGACAGGGTCTTTACGAGCAGTACTTC. Its protein product is CASSATIDPGQGLYEQYF. Full variable domain (outside the CDR3, taken from reference TRBV7-9 and TRBJ2-7): DTGVSQNPRHKITKRGQNVTFRCDPISEHNRLYWYRQTLGQGPEFLTYFQNEAQLEKSRLLSDRFSAERPKGSFSTLEIQRTEQGDSAMYLCASSATIDPGQGLYEQYFGPGTRLTVT.

This clone was detected a few times. The chain couples TRBV25-1 to TRBJ1-2; 7 bases are a match to TRBD1. Losses at the gene ends were 3 bases for V and 0 bases for J; bases not matched to a gene: 7. The CDR3 runs to 16 residues. Per the germline V gene, CDR1 is MGHDK and CDR2 is SYGVNS. Here the CDR3 DNA reads TGTGCCAGCAGTGATGCCCGACAGGGTGCTAACTATGGCTACACCTTC. Translated, it gives CASSDARQGANYGYTF.

The rearrangement uses TRBV5-1 and TRBJ1-2; weak D call: TRBD1 (6 bases). Germline assignment: CDR1 SGHRS and CDR2 YFSETQ. The CDR3 is made up of 14 amino acids. Trimming stripped 4 bases from V and 4 bases from J, with 14 bases between. CDR3 in DNA: TGCGCCAGCAGCGCACGTGGGGGCAGCTATGGCTACACCTTC. Amino acids: CASSARGGSYGYTF.

The chain is built from TRBV28 and TRBJ2-1; 8 bases are a match to TRBD2. The CDR3 is 17 residues long. Per germline, CDR1 MDHEN and CDR2 SYDVKM. V trimming: 5 bases; J trimming: 8 bases; junction bases outside the gene matches: 17. The CDR3 sequence is CASSLPLSGGPFDEQFF. CDR3 bases: TGTGCCAGCAGTCTACCTCTTTCGGGAGGGCCTTTTGATGAGCAGTTCTTC.

The V call is TRBV7-3, the J call TRBJ1-2; 7 bases are shared with TRBD1. The CDR3 has 14 residues. V was pared by 5 bases and J by 6 bases, with 9 bases of the junction left unmatched. Germline V CDR1 and CDR2: SGHTA, FQGTGA. CDR3 protein: CASSPAGGGDGYTF. DNA for the CDR3: TGTGCCAGCAGCCCCGCAGGGGGGGGCGATGGCTACACCTTC. The complete variable domain, with remaining parts taken from reference TRBV7-3 and TRBJ1-2, reads GAGVSQTPSNKVTEKGKYVELRCDPISGHTALYWYRQSLGQGPEFLIYFQGTGAADDSGLPNDRFFAVRPEGSVSTLKIQRTERGDSAVYLCASSPAGGGDGYTFGSGTRLTVV.

This sequence joins TRBV27 and TRBJ2-3, with 12 bases identical to TRBD2. V lost 1 base to trimming and J lost 6 bases; unmatched junction nucleotides: 2. The CDR3 is made up of 15 amino acids. Germline V gene lookup returns CDR1 MNHEY and CDR2 SMNVEV (reference sequence). CDR3 sequence: CASSLWLAGGDTQYF. CDR3 DNA sequence: TGTGCCAGCAGTTTATGGCTAGCGGGAGGGGATACGCAGTATTTT.

This chain uses TRBV28 with TRBJ1-1, with 12 bases identical to TRBD1. V shed 10 bases and J 0 bases; nucleotides not matched to a gene: 6. This CDR3 has 15 amino acids. CDR1 is MDHEN and CDR2 is SYDVKM in the germline V gene. CDR3 DNA: TGTGCCACCGGGACAGGGGGCGTCATGAACACTGAAGCTTTCTTT. Translating gives CATGTGGVMNTEAFF.

The V gene is TRBV6-1, the J gene TRBJ2-1; TRBD2 is a possible D gene (5 bases). Per the germline V gene, CDR1 is MNHNS and CDR2 is SASEGT. V lost 0 bases, J lost 3 bases, and 18 bases lay in between. CDR3 length: 18 amino acids. Written as DNA, the CDR3 is TGTGCCAGCAGTGAAGCGCATGGGAGCCGCCGTCTCTACAATGAGCAGTTCTTC. Translated: CASSEAHGSRRLYNEQFF.

This clone was seen more than once but under ten times. The rearrangement uses TRBV30 and TRBJ1-4; the match to TRBD1 covers 10 bases. J lost 6 bases, V lost 1 base, and 2 bases had no gene match. The CDR3 is made up of 14 amino acids. Germline V lookup: CDR1 GTSNPN, CDR2 SVGIG (reference sequence). CDR3 amino acids: CAWSAGTGDEKLFF. The CDR3 nucleotides are TGTGCCTGGAGTGCCGGGACAGGGGATGAAAAACTGTTTTTT.

This clone was detected only once. The chain is built from TRBV7-2 and TRBJ1-3; TRBD1 matches at 8 bases. From germline, CDR1 is SGHTA and CDR2 FQGNSA. This CDR3 is built from 14 residues. Germline trimming cut 4 bases from V and 4 bases from J; bases unmatched to any gene: 3. The CDR3 sequence is CASSSTGAGNTIYF. The CDR3, as DNA: TGTGCCAGCAGCTCGACAGGGGCCGGAAACACCATATATTTT.

The genes are TRBV7-6 and TRBJ2-1; the match to TRBD1 covers 9 bases. V shed 4 bases and J 6 bases; nucleotides not matched to a gene: 7. Germline CDR1 SGHVS, CDR2 FNYEAQ. CDR3 length: 15 residues. The DNA for the CDR3 is TGTGCCAGCAGCTCTCAACCGGGACAGGGCAATGAGCAGTTCTTC. This encodes CASSSQPGQGNEQFF.

The rearrangement links TRBV7-8 to TRBJ1-6; 7 bases are a match to TRBD1. The CDR3 sequence is 14 residues long. Germline V CDR1 and CDR2: SGHVS, FQNEAQ. V dropped 5 bases and J dropped 7; count of bases not matched to a gene: 5. CDR3 bases: TGTGCCAGCAGCCGGACAGGAGTCAATTCACCCCTCCACTTT. Its translation is CASSRTGVNSPLHF.

The rearrangement joins TRBV28 to TRBJ2-7, with 11 bases aligning to TRBD2. Per the germline V gene, CDR1 is MDHEN and CDR2 is SYDVKM. The CDR3 spans 14 residues. Trimming took 7 bases from V and 3 from J; bases not matched to a gene: 5. CDR3 region: CASTTSGSFYEQYF. The CDR3, as DNA: TGTGCCAGCACTACTAGCGGGAGTTTCTACGAGCAGTACTTC.

The chain is built from TRBV7-3 and TRBJ2-3; 9 bases line up with TRBD1. Trimming took 5 bases from V and 0 from J; bases not matched to a gene: 9. The germline CDR1 and CDR2 sequences are SGHTA and FQGTGA. The CDR3 covers 17 residues. This CDR3 is CASSQGTGITSTDTQYF. In nucleotides, the CDR3 is TGTGCCAGCAGCCAAGGGACAGGGATTACTAGCACAGATACGCAGTATTTT.

This chain connects TRBV5-4 to TRBJ2-4; perhaps TRBD1 as D (6 bases). The germline V gene encodes CDR1 SGHNT and CDR2 YYREEE (reference sequence). This CDR3 has 14 amino acids. Trimming shortened V by 4 bases and J by 2 bases, and 10 bases separated the two germline ends. The CDR3 sequence is CASSATGTKNIQYF. CDR3 sequence (DNA): TGTGCCAGCAGCGCTACAGGGACCAAAAACATTCAGTACTTC. Full variable domain (rest looked up from reference TRBV5-4 and TRBJ2-4): ETGVTQSPTHLIKTRGQQVTLRCSSQSGHNTVSWYQQALGQGPQFIFQYYREEENGRGNFPPRFSGLQFPNYSSELNVNALELDDSALYLCASSATGTKNIQYFGAGTRLSVL.

This sequence joins TRBV19 and TRBJ2-7; the match to TRBD1 covers 9 bases. Germline lookup yields CDR1 LNHDA and CDR2 SQIVND (reference sequence). Unmatched junction bases numbered 11, after V lost 5 bases and J lost 3 bases. The CDR3 sequence is 16 residues long. The CDR3 bases are TGTGCCAGTAGTTCTCCGGGACAGGGAGGGTACTACGAGCAGTACTTC. Translation: CASSSPGQGGYYEQYF.

This sequence joins TRBV7-6 and TRBJ2-7; possible D gene TRBD1, 6 bases. With 5 bases removed from V and 0 bases from J, the gap between germline ends came to 11 bases. The CDR3 extends over 14 amino acids. Germline V gene data show CDR1 as SGHVS and CDR2 as FNYEAQ. The CDR3 loop is CASSRTGLSYEQYF. In DNA form, the CDR3 reads TGTGCCAGCAGCCGCACAGGGCTCTCCTACGAGCAGTACTTC. Filled out from reference TRBV7-6 and TRBJ2-7, the complete variable domain reads GAGVSQSPRYKVTKRGQDVALRCDPISGHVSLYWYRQALGQGPEFLTYFNYEAQQDKSGLPNDRFSAERPEGSISTLTIQRTEQRDSAMYRCASSRTGLSYEQYFGPGTRLTVT.

V usage is TRBV7-2 and J usage is TRBJ1-5, with 7 bases fitting TRBD1. J gave up 6 bases and V 2 bases, and 7 bases lay outside the gene matches. This CDR3 has 15 residues. Germline CDR1 SGHTA, CDR2 FQGNSA. CDR3 protein: CASSLKGGGGQPQHF. DNA for the CDR3: TGTGCCAGCAGCTTAAAAGGGGGCGGGGGTCAGCCCCAGCATTTT. Looking up the rest from reference TRBV7-2 and TRBJ1-5 gives the full variable domain: GAGVSQSPSNKVTEKGKDVELRCDPISGHTALYWYRQSLGQGLEFLIYFQGNSAPDKSGLPSDRFSAERTGGSVSTLTIQRTQQEDSAVYLCASSLKGGGGQPQHFGDGTRLSIL.

V usage is TRBV14 and J usage is TRBJ2-1, with D possibly TRBD1 on 6 matching bases. Germline V CDR1 and CDR2: SGHDN, FVKESK. V shed 2 bases and J shed 10 bases, with 12 bases lying between them. This CDR3 contains 13 residues. The DNA of the CDR3 is TGTGCCAGCAGCCAAACAGGGCTGGGCGAGCAGTTCTTC. It encodes CASSQTGLGEQFF. Variable domain in full (rest from reference TRBV14 and TRBJ2-1): EAGVTQFPSHSVIEKGQTVTLRCDPISGHDNLYWYRRVMGKEIKFLLHFVKESKQDESGMPNNRFLAERTGGTYSTLKVQPAELEDSGVYFCASSQTGLGEQFFGPGTRLTVL.

V gene TRBV4-3 combines with J gene TRBJ2-2; tentative D call: TRBD1 (5 bases). CDR3 length: 15 amino acids. The V end lost 1 base, the J end lost 6 bases, and 12 bases lay between the germline ends. Germline-derived CDR1 and CDR2 are LGHNA and YSLEER. The CDR3 nucleotides read TGCGCCAGCAGCCAAGTGTCGGACATGGCCGGGGAGCTGTTTTTT. This gives the protein CASSQVSDMAGELFF.